Listed below are T cell receptor beta chains from one sample, sequenced in a study of T cells in Graves' hyperthyroidism and ophthalmopathy. TCRdb itself ran the multiplex PCR reads through MiXCR, one entry per CDR3 protein. The sample holds 730,000 or so distinct CDR3 sequences, about 17% seen once. Source material: blood. The source is a woman between 45 and 60 years old with Graves' hyperthyroidism that later progressed to Graves' ophthalmopathy. Each CDR3 is given without its conserved first and last residue.

V,CDR3
TRBV12-3/TRBV12-4,ASNLRTGGGSDTQY
TRBV3-1,ASSQDLGGGAQPQH
TRBV6-2/TRBV6-3,ASSYRGGATEAS
TRBV24-1,ATSDPGTGVGDTQY
TRBV2,ASSGQILYGYT
TRBV6-1,ASSDQDEVWEKLF
TRBV5-1,ASAAGPESNQPQH
TRBV7-9,ASSFLTGGNTDTQY
TRBV11-2,ASSLVGGGQETQY
TRBV15,ATWGGVGDQPQH
TRBV19,ASRSDSVRNTEAF
TRBV30,AWSFDRGDQPQH
TRBV12-3/TRBV12-4,ASREAGTSVNEQF
TRBV4-1,ASSQFGEGNQPQH
TRBV2,ASGDRADTGELF
TRBV5-1,ASRDIRGRDEKLF